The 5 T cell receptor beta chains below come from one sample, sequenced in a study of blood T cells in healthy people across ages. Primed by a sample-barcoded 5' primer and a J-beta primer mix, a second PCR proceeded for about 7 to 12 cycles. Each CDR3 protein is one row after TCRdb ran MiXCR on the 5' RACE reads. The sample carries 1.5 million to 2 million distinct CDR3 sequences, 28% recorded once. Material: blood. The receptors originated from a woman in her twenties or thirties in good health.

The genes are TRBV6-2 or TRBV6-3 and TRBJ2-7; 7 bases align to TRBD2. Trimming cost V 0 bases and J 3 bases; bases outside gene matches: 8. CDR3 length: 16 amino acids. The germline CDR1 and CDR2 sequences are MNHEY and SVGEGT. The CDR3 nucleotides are TGTGCCAGCAGTTACTCGAAGATCGCGGGAGACTACGAGCAGTACTTC. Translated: CASSYSKIAGDYEQYF.

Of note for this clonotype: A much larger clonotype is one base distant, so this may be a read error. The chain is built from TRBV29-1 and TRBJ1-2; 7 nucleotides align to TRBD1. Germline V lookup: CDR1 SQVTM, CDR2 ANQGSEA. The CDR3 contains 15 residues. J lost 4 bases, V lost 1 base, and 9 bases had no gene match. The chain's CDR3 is CSVEGGGRQGYGYTF. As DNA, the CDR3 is TGCAGCGTTGAAGGTGGAGGAAGACAGGGCTATGGCTACACCTTC. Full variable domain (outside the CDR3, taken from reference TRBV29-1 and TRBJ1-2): SAVISQKPSRDICQRGTSLTIQCQVDSQVTMMFWYRQQPGQSLTLIATANQGSEATYESGFVIDKFPISRPNLTFSTLTVSNMSPEDSSIYLCSVEGGGRQGYGYTFGSGTRLTVV.

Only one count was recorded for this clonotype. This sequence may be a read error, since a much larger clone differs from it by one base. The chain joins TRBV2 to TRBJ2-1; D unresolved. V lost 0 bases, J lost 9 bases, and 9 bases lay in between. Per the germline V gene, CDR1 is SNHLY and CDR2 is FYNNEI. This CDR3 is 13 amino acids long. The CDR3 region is CASSEALMGEQFF. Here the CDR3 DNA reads TGTGCCAGCAGTGAAGCCCTAATGGGTGAGCAGTTCTTC.

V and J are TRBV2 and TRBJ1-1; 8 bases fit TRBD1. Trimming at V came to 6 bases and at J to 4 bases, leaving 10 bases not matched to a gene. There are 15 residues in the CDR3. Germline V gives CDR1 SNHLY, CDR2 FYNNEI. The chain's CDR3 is CASRGPGGAGTEAFF. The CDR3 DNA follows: TGTGCCAGCAGGGGGCCAGGGGGCGCGGGCACTGAAGCTTTCTTT.

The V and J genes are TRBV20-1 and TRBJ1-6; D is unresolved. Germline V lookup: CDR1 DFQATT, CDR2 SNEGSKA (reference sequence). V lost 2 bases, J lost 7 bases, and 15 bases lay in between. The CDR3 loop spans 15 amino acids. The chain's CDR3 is CSARSAGVRNSPLHF. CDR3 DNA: TGCAGTGCTAGATCGGCAGGCGTTCGGAATTCACCCCTCCACTTT.